The next 3 T cell receptor beta chains were all read from a single sample in a study of blood T cell repertoires in COVID-19. Produced via immunoSEQ multiplex PCR; TCRdb's table is partial and in-frame only. The sample lists a few hundred thousand clones; just under 90% were seen once. The sample taken for sequencing was PBMCs or T cells enriched from blood (not recorded which). Receptors were obtained from a woman in her 30s who had recovered from COVID-19.

Note on this clone: The same CDR3 arises from other DNA sequences in this sample as well. The rearrangement joins TRBV27 to TRBJ1-5; D is undetermined. The germline V and J ends were trimmed by 0 bases and 7 bases, with 7 bases remaining between them. The germline CDR1 and CDR2 sequences are MNHEY and SMNVEV (reference sequence). The CDR3 contains 13 residues. CDR3 region: CASSLSRVQPQHF. The CDR3 region has the DNA TGTGCCAGCAGTTTATCGCGCGTCCAGCCCCAGCATTTT.

The V call is TRBV13, the J call TRBJ2-7; TRBD2 is a possible D gene (5 bases). In germline, CDR1 is PRHDT, CDR2 FYEKMQ (reference sequence). CDR3 length: 12 residues. Trimming pared 5 bases from V and 5 bases from J, leaving 10 bases between. The CDR3 spells CASSLGVHEQYF. The DNA of the CDR3 is TGTGCCAGCAGCCTCGGGGTCCACGAGCAGTACTTC.

The chain is built from TRBV30 and TRBJ1-2; D is possibly TRBD1 (5 bases). V lost 0 bases to trimming and J lost 4 bases, with 21 bases between them. CDR1 and CDR2 from the germline V gene are GTSNPN and SVGIG (reference sequence). The CDR3 spans 17 residues. Here the CDR3 DNA reads TGTGCCTGGAGTGTACGCCGAACCCCCGGCGGGACCTATGGCTACACCTTC. It translates to CAWSVRRTPGGTYGYTF.